Listed below are T cell receptor beta chains from one sample, sequenced in a study of T-cell memory formation after mild COVID-19. TCRdb reprocessed the 5' RACE reads with MiXCR, giving one entry per CDR3 protein. The repertoire has fewer than 700,000 distinct CDR3 sequences, more than 15% of them found once; the top ten carry 9.5% to 15%. The sequenced sample consisted of PBMCs or a T cell subset sorted from them (not recorded which). All receptors come from an adult woman who had mild COVID-19 (a few samples of this study predate the infection). Cell type and time point are not known. CDR3s include the opening cysteine and the closing phenylalanine or tryptophan. A D gene is named only where the DNA matches it firmly. Clone size, where shown, is once, few, many, or a class for clones that have expanded.

cdr3_nt: TGCGCCAGCAGCCAACTCACAGGCAGGGCGAATGAAAAACTGTTTTTT
cdr3_aa: CASSQLTGRANEKLFF
d_call: NA
j_call: TRBJ1-4
v_call: TRBV4-1
clone_size: NA

cdr3_nt: TGTGCCAGCAGCAGGGAAAGCCCATTTTACGAGCAGTACTTC
cdr3_aa: CASSRESPFYEQYF
d_call: NA
j_call: TRBJ2-7
v_call: TRBV14
clone_size: NA

cdr3_nt: TGTGCCAGCAGCGCCGCGTTTGCGGACAATGAGCAGTTCTTC
cdr3_aa: CASSAAFADNEQFF
d_call: NA
j_call: TRBJ2-1
v_call: TRBV2
clone_size: NA

cdr3_nt: TGTGCCAGCAGCGTACCGGCTAACAATGAGCAGTTCTTC
cdr3_aa: CASSVPANNEQFF
d_call: NA
j_call: TRBJ2-1
v_call: TRBV9
clone_size: few

cdr3_nt: TGCGCCAGCAGCTTGGGGGGTAGCGGGGGACCTCTCGAGCAGTACTTC
cdr3_aa: CASSLGGSGGPLEQYF
d_call: TRBD2
j_call: TRBJ2-7
v_call: TRBV5-1
clone_size: few

cdr3_nt: TGTGCCAGTAGTCGAGGACTAGCGGGGGGTGCCCACGAGCAGTACTTC
cdr3_aa: CASSRGLAGGAHEQYF
d_call: TRBD2
j_call: TRBJ2-7
v_call: TRBV19
clone_size: few

cdr3_nt: TGTGCCAGCAGTACTAGACCAGGGACTAGCGGGGCCAGGGTGAATACGCAGTATTTT
cdr3_aa: CASSTRPGTSGARVNTQYF
d_call: TRBD2
j_call: TRBJ2-3
v_call: TRBV6-1
clone_size: NA

cdr3_nt: TGCAGCGCGACATCGGGGATCTACGAGCAGTACTTC
cdr3_aa: CSATSGIYEQYF
d_call: NA
j_call: TRBJ2-7
v_call: TRBV29-1
clone_size: NA

cdr3_nt: TGTGCCAGCAGTTTTCTGCTAGCGGGAGGGCCGGGGACCGGGGAGCTGTTTTTT
cdr3_aa: CASSFLLAGGPGTGELFF
d_call: TRBD2
j_call: TRBJ2-2
v_call: TRBV12-3/TRBV12-4
clone_size: NA

cdr3_nt: TGTGCCAGCAGTCCCCTCGGACAGTACGAGCAGTACTTC
cdr3_aa: CASSPLGQYEQYF
d_call: NA
j_call: TRBJ2-7
v_call: TRBV27
clone_size: NA

cdr3_nt: TGTGCCACCAGCAGAGAAGTAGTGGATACGCAGTATTTT
cdr3_aa: CATSREVVDTQYF
d_call: NA
j_call: TRBJ2-3
v_call: TRBV15
clone_size: few

cdr3_nt: TGTGCCAGCTCACCCCTACTAGCTAAAGAGACCCAGTACTTC
cdr3_aa: CASSPLLAKETQYF
d_call: NA
j_call: TRBJ2-5
v_call: TRBV18
clone_size: NA

cdr3_nt: TGCAGTGCTAGAGGCGCCCTGAGGGGGGCGAGTAACTATGGCTACACCTTC
cdr3_aa: CSARGALRGASNYGYTF
d_call: NA
j_call: TRBJ1-2
v_call: TRBV20-1
clone_size: NA

cdr3_nt: TGTGCCAGCAGTTTAGGAACTAGCCGACAAGAGACCCAGTACTTC
cdr3_aa: CASSLGTSRQETQYF
d_call: NA
j_call: TRBJ2-5
v_call: TRBV27
clone_size: few

cdr3_nt: TGTGCCAGCAGCTTACCAGGGTACGGGGAGCTGTTTTTT
cdr3_aa: CASSLPGYGELFF
d_call: NA
j_call: TRBJ2-2
v_call: TRBV5-8
clone_size: NA

cdr3_nt: TGCAGCGTTGTGGGGACAGAGGCGAACACCGGGGAGCTGTTTTTT
cdr3_aa: CSVVGTEANTGELFF
d_call: TRBD1
j_call: TRBJ2-2
v_call: TRBV29-1
clone_size: few

cdr3_nt: TGCAGTGCTAGAGGGTTAGCGGGAAGGTCGACCGGGGAGCTGTTTTTT
cdr3_aa: CSARGLAGRSTGELFF
d_call: TRBD2
j_call: TRBJ2-2
v_call: TRBV20-1
clone_size: NA

cdr3_nt: TGCAGCGAGTCTAGCGGGAGTTTTACAGATACGCAGTATTTT
cdr3_aa: CSESSGSFTDTQYF
d_call: TRBD2
j_call: TRBJ2-3
v_call: TRBV29-1
clone_size: few

cdr3_nt: TGTGCCAGCAGCTTAGAGTTTAGGGAGCAGTTCTTC
cdr3_aa: CASSLEFREQFF
d_call: NA
j_call: TRBJ2-1
v_call: TRBV11-2
clone_size: few

cdr3_nt: TGTGCCAGCAGTTTCGGGATTGGACCCTTTGAAGCTTTCTTT
cdr3_aa: CASSFGIGPFEAFF
d_call: NA
j_call: TRBJ1-1
v_call: TRBV12-3/TRBV12-4
clone_size: NA

cdr3_nt: TGTGCCAGCAGTTACTCTGATGGGACAGCCTCCTACGAGCAGTACTTC
cdr3_aa: CASSYSDGTASYEQYF
d_call: TRBD1
j_call: TRBJ2-7
v_call: TRBV6-6
clone_size: few

cdr3_nt: TGTGCCAGTAGTATAGGACTAGCGGGAGCCTACGAGCAGTACTTC
cdr3_aa: CASSIGLAGAYEQYF
d_call: TRBD2
j_call: TRBJ2-7
v_call: TRBV19
clone_size: few

cdr3_nt: TGCGCCAGCAGCTCCGCCGGGACTAGCGGCCTCAATGAGCAGTTCTTC
cdr3_aa: CASSSAGTSGLNEQFF
d_call: TRBD2
j_call: TRBJ2-1
v_call: TRBV5-1
clone_size: NA

cdr3_nt: TGTGCCAGCAGCCATAGCGGAACCTCCTACGAGCAGTACTTC
cdr3_aa: CASSHSGTSYEQYF
d_call: NA
j_call: TRBJ2-7
v_call: TRBV7-9
clone_size: many

cdr3_nt: TGTGCCAGCTCACCACCGGTGGCAGTCTCCTACGAGCAGTACTTC
cdr3_aa: CASSPPVAVSYEQYF
d_call: NA
j_call: TRBJ2-7
v_call: TRBV18
clone_size: NA

cdr3_nt: TGTGCCAGCAGCTCGGACAGGTTCTCTGGAAACACCATATATTTT
cdr3_aa: CASSSDRFSGNTIYF
d_call: TRBD1
j_call: TRBJ1-3
v_call: TRBV7-8
clone_size: NA

cdr3_nt: TGTGCCAGCAGCCATCAGACTAGCGGGTCCTACGAGCAGTACTTC
cdr3_aa: CASSHQTSGSYEQYF
d_call: TRBD2
j_call: TRBJ2-7
v_call: TRBV3-1
clone_size: few

cdr3_nt: TGTGCCAGCAGGGAGACAGGGAGCACAGATACGCAGTATTTT
cdr3_aa: CASRETGSTDTQYF
d_call: TRBD1
j_call: TRBJ2-3
v_call: TRBV12-3/TRBV12-4
clone_size: few

cdr3_nt: TGTGCCAGCAGTAAAACAGGGTCTTTTGAGACCCAGTACTTC
cdr3_aa: CASSKTGSFETQYF
d_call: NA
j_call: TRBJ2-5
v_call: TRBV6-5
clone_size: few

cdr3_nt: TGCAGTGCTAGAGATCGCGGCTCTGGATGGTTTTACGCTGAAGCTTTCTTT
cdr3_aa: CSARDRGSGWFYAEAFF
d_call: NA
j_call: TRBJ1-1
v_call: TRBV20-1
clone_size: NA

cdr3_nt: TGTGCCAGCTTCCCGGGACACGAGAACACTGAAGCTTTCTTT
cdr3_aa: CASFPGHENTEAFF
d_call: NA
j_call: TRBJ1-1
v_call: TRBV7-6
clone_size: few

cdr3_nt: TGTGCCAGCAGCTTGGCAGGTTGGGGACCCCTAGGTGAGCAGTTCTTC
cdr3_aa: CASSLAGWGPLGEQFF
d_call: NA
j_call: TRBJ2-1
v_call: TRBV5-6
clone_size: few

cdr3_nt: TGTGCCAGCAGTTTCTTACAGGGAGGCACTGAAGCTTTCTTT
cdr3_aa: CASSFLQGGTEAFF
d_call: NA
j_call: TRBJ1-1
v_call: TRBV27
clone_size: few

cdr3_nt: TGTGCCAGCAGCTTAGAACTAGCGGATTACAATGAGCAGTTCTTC
cdr3_aa: CASSLELADYNEQFF
d_call: TRBD2
j_call: TRBJ2-1
v_call: TRBV7-2
clone_size: few

cdr3_nt: TGTGCCAGCAGTCTTCGTAGGACTAGCGGGGTTCGCTCCTACGAGCAGTACTTC
cdr3_aa: CASSLRRTSGVRSYEQYF
d_call: TRBD2
j_call: TRBJ2-7
v_call: TRBV6-2/TRBV6-3
clone_size: NA

cdr3_nt: TGTGCCTGGAGTGTAAAAGGACTAGCGGACCTTAGGAGGGAGCAGTTCTTC
cdr3_aa: CAWSVKGLADLRREQFF
d_call: TRBD2
j_call: TRBJ2-1
v_call: TRBV30
clone_size: few

cdr3_nt: TGTGCCACCAGTGATTTCGGCAGGGTCCCCTTCAGCACAGATACGCAGTATTTT
cdr3_aa: CATSDFGRVPFSTDTQYF
d_call: NA
j_call: TRBJ2-3
v_call: TRBV24-1
clone_size: few

cdr3_nt: TGTGCCAGCCGGCGTGGCGATAATTCACCCCTCCACTTT
cdr3_aa: CASRRGDNSPLHF
d_call: NA
j_call: TRBJ1-6
v_call: TRBV9
clone_size: NA

cdr3_nt: TGTGCCAGCTCGCAGGGAGCCTACAATGAGCAGTTCTTC
cdr3_aa: CASSQGAYNEQFF
d_call: NA
j_call: TRBJ2-1
v_call: TRBV18
clone_size: many

cdr3_nt: TGCGCCAGCAGCCAAGGTAGCGGGGGGACGAACACCGGGGAGCTGTTTTTT
cdr3_aa: CASSQGSGGTNTGELFF
d_call: TRBD2
j_call: TRBJ2-2
v_call: TRBV4-1
clone_size: few

cdr3_nt: TGTGCCACCAGTGTCATAGGTATTGAGCAGTTCTTC
cdr3_aa: CATSVIGIEQFF
d_call: NA
j_call: TRBJ2-1
v_call: TRBV24-1
clone_size: few

cdr3_nt: TGTGCCAGCTCACCCGAAACGCATGGCTACACCTTC
cdr3_aa: CASSPETHGYTF
d_call: NA
j_call: TRBJ1-2
v_call: TRBV18
clone_size: once

cdr3_nt: TGTGCCAGCAGCTGGGACGCAACGGGAGAGACCCAGTACTTC
cdr3_aa: CASSWDATGETQYF
d_call: NA
j_call: TRBJ2-5
v_call: TRBV9
clone_size: few

cdr3_nt: TGCAGTGCTAGAGAGGGTTACGAGCAGTACTTC
cdr3_aa: CSAREGYEQYF
d_call: NA
j_call: TRBJ2-7
v_call: TRBV20-1
clone_size: many

cdr3_nt: TGTGCCAGCAGTGAATTTGGGGAGGGCTATGGCTACACCTTC
cdr3_aa: CASSEFGEGYGYTF
d_call: NA
j_call: TRBJ1-2
v_call: TRBV25-1
clone_size: NA

cdr3_nt: TGTGCCAGCAGCCAAGATCTCCTAGCGGGGAACCACGGCGGGGAGCTGTTTTTT
cdr3_aa: CASSQDLLAGNHGGELFF
d_call: TRBD2
j_call: TRBJ2-2
v_call: TRBV14
clone_size: NA

cdr3_nt: TGTGCCAGCAGCTTAGAGGGGTGGCCCAGCAACACCGGGGAGCTGTTTTTT
cdr3_aa: CASSLEGWPSNTGELFF
d_call: NA
j_call: TRBJ2-2
v_call: TRBV7-6
clone_size: NA

cdr3_nt: TGTGCCAGCTCACCATTCGGGCCCCAAGGGCTAGCGAGATCCTACAATGAGCAGTTCTTC
cdr3_aa: CASSPFGPQGLARSYNEQFF
d_call: NA
j_call: TRBJ2-1
v_call: TRBV18
clone_size: NA

cdr3_nt: TGTGCCACCAGTGACCTGCCGGGGGGGGCAGGGCCCCAGTACTTC
cdr3_aa: CATSDLPGGAGPQYF
d_call: TRBD2
j_call: TRBJ2-5
v_call: TRBV24-1
clone_size: NA

cdr3_nt: TGTGCCAGCAGTGAAGAAGCGAACACTGAAGCTTTCTTT
cdr3_aa: CASSEEANTEAFF
d_call: NA
j_call: TRBJ1-1
v_call: TRBV6-1
clone_size: NA

cdr3_nt: TGCAGTGCTAGAGAACCCTTTGGGACAGATACGCAGTATTTT
cdr3_aa: CSAREPFGTDTQYF
d_call: NA
j_call: TRBJ2-3
v_call: TRBV20-1
clone_size: NA

cdr3_nt: TGTGCCAGCAGCCCAAGGGGGGGGAAGGGGGCGCGGGACACTGAAGCTTTCTTT
cdr3_aa: CASSPRGGKGARDTEAFF
d_call: TRBD1
j_call: TRBJ1-1
v_call: TRBV7-9
clone_size: NA

cdr3_nt: TGTGCCAGCAGCTCCTACCCCGGGGGGCCAGGCACAGATACGCAGTATTTT
cdr3_aa: CASSSYPGGPGTDTQYF
d_call: NA
j_call: TRBJ2-3
v_call: TRBV7-6
clone_size: few

cdr3_nt: TGCGCCAGCAGCTCCGACAGGGGTGGGTCCTACGAGCAGTACTTC
cdr3_aa: CASSSDRGGSYEQYF
d_call: TRBD1
j_call: TRBJ2-7
v_call: TRBV5-1
clone_size: few

cdr3_nt: TGCAGTGCAGACGTGGTTGCGAACTATGGCTACACCTTC
cdr3_aa: CSADVVANYGYTF
d_call: NA
j_call: TRBJ1-2
v_call: TRBV20-1
clone_size: few